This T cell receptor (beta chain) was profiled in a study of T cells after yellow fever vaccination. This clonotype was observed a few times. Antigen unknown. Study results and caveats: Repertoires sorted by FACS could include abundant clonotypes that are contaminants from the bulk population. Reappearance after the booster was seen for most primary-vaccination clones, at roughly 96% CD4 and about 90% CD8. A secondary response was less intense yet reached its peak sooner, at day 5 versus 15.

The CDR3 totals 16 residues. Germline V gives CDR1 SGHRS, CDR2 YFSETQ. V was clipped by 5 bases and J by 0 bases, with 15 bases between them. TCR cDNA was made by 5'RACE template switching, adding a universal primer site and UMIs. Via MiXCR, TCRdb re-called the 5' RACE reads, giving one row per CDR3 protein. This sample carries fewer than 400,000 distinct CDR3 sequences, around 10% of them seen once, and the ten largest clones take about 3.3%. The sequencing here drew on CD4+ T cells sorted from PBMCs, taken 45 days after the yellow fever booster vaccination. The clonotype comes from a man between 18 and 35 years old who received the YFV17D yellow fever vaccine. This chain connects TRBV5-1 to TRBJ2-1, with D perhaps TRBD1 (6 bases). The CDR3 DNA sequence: TGCGCCAGCAGTGCAGGGGCGGCCCCCTCCTACAATGAGCAGTTCTTC. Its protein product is CASSAGAAPSYNEQFF.